A single sample is the source of the 13 T cell receptor beta chains below, sequenced in a study of cytomegalovirus exposure and HLA in healthy donors. Researchers ran the PCR with 60 Vbeta and 13 Jbeta primers. TCRdb's table, derived via immunoSEQ multiplex PCR, lists solely in-frame clones and lacks some. The sample shows just over 150,000 clones, approximately 86% of them seen only once. The specimen was PBMCs. The source is a woman between 18 and 30 years old in good health and CMV-seronegative.

The chain links TRBV7-9 to TRBJ1-4; D is uncertain. The germline V gene encodes CDR1 SEHNR and CDR2 FQNEAQ (reference sequence). The CDR3 is 16 residues long. Trimming removed 1 base at V and 8 bases at J, with 17 bases between. The CDR3 nucleotides read TGTGCCAGCAGCTTAGGTGTCGGAGGAAATACCGAAAAACTGTTTTTT. Translation: CASSLGVGGNTEKLFF.

This chain joins TRBV5-1 and TRBJ1-1, with no clear D. CDR3 length: 14 residues. The germline gives CDR1 SGHRS, CDR2 YFSETQ. Trimming stripped 0 bases from V and 1 base from J, with 7 bases between. The CDR3 region has the DNA TGCGCCAGCAGCTTGGCCGCGGAGAACACTGAAGCTTTCTTT. Its translation is CASSLAAENTEAFF.

This sequence joins TRBV4-2 and TRBJ1-1; a weak D match, TRBD1 (5 bases). Germline CDR1 LGHNA, CDR2 YNFKEQ. V was clipped by 3 bases and J by 1 base, with 9 bases between them. The CDR3 covers 14 residues. The CDR3 reads CASSHGGSNTEAFF. DNA of the CDR3: TGTGCCAGCAGCCATGGGGGGTCGAACACTGAAGCTTTCTTT.

This clone was picked up a small number of times. The CDR3 DNA reads TGTGCCAGCAGTGTGTGGGGACAGTTTTTGTACGAGCAGTACTTC. It is translated as CASSVWGQFLYEQYF. This chain joins TRBV6-1 and TRBJ2-7; 7 positions match TRBD1. Germline values: CDR1 MNHNS, CDR2 SASEGT. V was pared by 4 bases and J by 4 bases, with 10 bases of the junction left unmatched. This CDR3 region has 15 residues.

The chain combines TRBV9 with TRBJ2-1; no definite D call. CDR1 and CDR2 from the germline V gene are SGDLS and YYNGEE. CDR3 size: 13 residues. V lost 3 bases and J lost 8, with 12 bases in between. CDR3 DNA sequence: TGTGCCAGCAGCGCTCGGTCACTCCATGAGCAGTTCTTC. Translated, it gives CASSARSLHEQFF.

V and J are TRBV5-6 and TRBJ2-7; the match to TRBD2 covers 7 bases. Germline trimming cut 2 bases from V and 1 base from J; bases unmatched to any gene: 6. The CDR3 has 15 residues. The V gene's germline CDR1 is SGHDT and CDR2 YYEEEE. The CDR3 nucleotides are TGTGCCAGCAGCTTCGCAGCGGGGTTATCCTACGAGCAGTACTTC. Protein sequence: CASSFAAGLSYEQYF.

This clone was seen once. The chain employs TRBV16 and TRBJ2-2; no definite D call. The CDR3 has 15 amino acids. Trimming removed 0 bases at V and 5 bases at J, with 10 bases between. Germline V CDR1 and CDR2: KGHSY, FQNENV. DNA of the CDR3: TGTGCCAGCAGCCAATCCGAGGTTGGAACCGGGGAGCTGTTTTTT. The encoded protein is CASSQSEVGTGELFF.

This clone was seen a single time. The rearrangement joins TRBV19 to TRBJ1-1, with 11 bases aligning to TRBD1. In germline, CDR1 is LNHDA, CDR2 SQIVND (reference sequence). V was clipped by 8 bases and J by 5 bases; unmatched bases: 4. The CDR3 is 13 amino acids. Written as DNA, the CDR3 is TGTGCCAGTGGCCGGGACAGGGGGACTGAAGCTTTCTTT. It yields the protein CASGRDRGTEAFF.

This chain uses TRBV30 with TRBJ2-7, with a weak D call TRBD2 (6 bases). V was shortened by 5 bases and J by 5 bases, with 16 bases between the two germline ends. The CDR3 runs 13 residues. Per germline, CDR1 GTSNPN and CDR2 SVGIG (reference sequence). The CDR3 DNA reads TGTGCCTGGTCAAAGGGACGGAGGGACGAGCAGTACTTC. Translated: CAWSKGRRDEQYF. Full variable domain (missing parts from reference TRBV30 and TRBJ2-7): SQTIHQWPATLVQPVGSPLSLECTVEGTSNPNLYWYRQAAGRGLQLLFYSVGIGQISSEVPQNLSASRPQDRQFILSSKKLLLSDSGFYLCAWSKGRRDEQYFGPGTRLTVT.

Only a few counts were recorded for this clone. The J gene is TRBJ1-5, the V gene TRBV7-9, with D unclear. The CDR3 runs 13 residues. Between the trimmed V and J ends, which lost 5 bases and 4 bases, there was a span of 9 bases. Per germline, CDR1 SEHNR and CDR2 FQNEAQ (reference sequence). The CDR3 DNA sequence: TGTGCCAGCAGCCTAGACGGGAATCAGCCCCAGCATTTT. As protein: CASSLDGNQPQHF.

The chain couples TRBV4-2 to TRBJ2-1; D possibly corresponds to TRBD1 (6 bases). Per the germline V gene, CDR1 is LGHNA and CDR2 is YNFKEQ. V lost 1 base and J lost 5, with 18 bases in between. The CDR3 totals 17 residues. The CDR3 region is CASSQAGPIKGDNEQFF. CDR3 in DNA: TGTGCCAGCAGCCAAGCTGGCCCCATTAAGGGGGACAATGAGCAGTTCTTC.

The chain recombines TRBV19 with TRBJ2-7, with D possibly matching TRBD1 (5 bases). The CDR3 covers 12 residues. Trimming removed 5 bases from V and 1 base from J, with 6 bases in between. CDR1 and CDR2 from the germline V gene are LNHDA and SQIVND (reference sequence). The DNA of the CDR3 is TGTGCCAGTAGTTCAGGGTCCTACGAGCAGTACTTC. This gives the protein CASSSGSYEQYF. Variable domain in full (rest from reference TRBV19 and TRBJ2-7): DGGITQSPKYLFRKEGQNVTLSCEQNLNHDAMYWYRQDPGQGLRLIYYSQIVNDFQKGDIAEGYSVSREKKESFPLTVTSAQKNPTAFYLCASSSGSYEQYFGPGTRLTVT.

This chain joins TRBV19 and TRBJ1-4; TRBD1 is a possible D gene (5 bases). The CDR3 extends over 16 amino acids. Per germline, CDR1 LNHDA and CDR2 SQIVND (reference sequence). Trimming took off 6 bases at V and 0 bases at J, with 14 bases between the two ends. The CDR3 DNA sequence: TGTGCCAGTAGCGTCGTGGGGCACGCAACTAATGAAAAACTGTTTTTT. Amino acid sequence: CASSVVGHATNEKLFF.